The TCR beta chain under discussion was sequenced for a study of CD8+ T cells in alopecia areata listed by TCRdb under 2018. Looking at the study overall: The treated patients took part in an open-label pilot trial in which moderate-to-severe alopecia areata was treated with oral tofacitinib at 5 to 10 mg twice daily. Patients stayed on tofacitinib for 6 to 18 months and then had 6 months of follow-up off drug so that delayed response and recurrence could be assessed. To study T cell clonal expansion in alopecia areata, the researchers applied high-throughput TCRbeta sequencing to both the C3H/HeJ mouse model and human patients. Scalp tissue and sorted CD4+ and CD8+ peripheral blood T cells from patchy and totalis/universalis alopecia areata patients and from healthy controls were covered by human TCRbeta sequencing. Biopsies were taken from tofacitinib-treated patients at baseline and again at 4 and 24 weeks into treatment, and several of those patients also had a later scalp biopsy. Scalp clonality was compared among normal scalp (n=4), patchy alopecia areata scalp (n=8), and alopecia totalis/universalis scalp (n=8). The RNA source kit depended on sample type: the PAXgene miRNA kit for fixed scalp, the miRNeasy kit for PBMCs, and the RNeasy kit for mouse skin. TCRbeta CDR3 regions were amplified by immunoSEQ multiplex PCR using 35 Vbeta forward and 13 Jbeta reverse primers.

Points on this clone: No antigen is known for it. Qualities for individual bases were not recorded, and no much larger clone is one base off.

Library prep was done by the immunoSEQ multiplex PCR assay. To provide template for TCR sequencing, every sample had RNA extracted and reverse transcribed into cDNA. SuperScript III was used to make first-strand cDNA, primed with a 2:1 mix of oligo-dT and random hexamers. Amplification bias was assessed with a synthetic immune receptor repertoire, and residual bias was removed computationally. Regarding the original processing steps: After raw reads were preprocessed to remove errors, the CDR3 was defined following IMGT conventions as running from the conserved cysteine to phenylalanine. To get clonality, Shannon entropy was normalized by log2 of the number of productive unique TCRs and the result was subtracted from 1. Scalp TCRbeta sequences were cross-referenced with sorted blood CD4 and CD8 repertoires so that the CD4 or CD8 identity of scalp clones could be inferred. What TCRdb holds here is the immuneACCESS table cut down to in-frame rearrangements. Part of the clones is not present; checked against another copy, under half of the missing clones reflect an unresolved V gene, and the others are unexplained. V, J and clone size reflect that table, while D and trimming were determined from the DNA. A total of about 180,000 clones appear in this sample, 59% of them only once. The ten largest clones take up over 12% of the sample.

The paper as a whole reports these results and caveats: Higher clonality and more expanded CD8+ clones were observed in lesional scalp than in normal scalp, particularly in alopecia totalis/universalis, a finding suggestive of antigenic drive. Shared TCR sequences between patients were less evident than in mice, which may be partly attributable to HLA diversity in the patient population. Unlike mouse skin, where gammadelta T cells dominate, normal human skin contains resident alphabeta T cells that get sequenced too, which complicates analysis of the scalp TCR repertoire.

The sample's time point label, in plain terms: baseline before oral tofacitinib. Lesional scalp punch biopsies and peripheral blood were collected from alopecia areata patients. PBMCs were isolated by density centrifugation and stained for CD3, CD4 and CD8, after which CD4+ and CD8+ T cells were sorted on a FACSAria. Based on the germline V gene, the CDR1 and CDR2 sequences are SGHRS and YFSETQ. After removal of 6 bases from V and 5 bases from J, the junction retains 16 bases not matched to a gene. The CDR3, from cysteine to phenylalanine, totals 16 residues. The kept DNA is CDR3 alone, 48 bases in frame from the first base.

Here the sequenced sample was CD4+ T cells sorted from blood, taken at week 0. The sequence is built from TRBV5-1 and TRBJ1-1; 7 bases in between match TRBD1. This receptor was obtained from a human donor with alopecia areata. The CDR3 region: CASTTGDRVVMTEAFF. The nucleotides are TGCGCCAGCACAACAGGGGACCGGGTGGTAATGACTGAAGCTTTCTTT. Full variable domain (CDR3 extended with the reference TRBV5-1 and TRBJ1-1 proteins): KAGVTQTPRYLIKTRGQQVTLSCSPISGHRSVSWYQQTPGQGLQFLFEYFSETQRNKGNFPGRFSGRQFSNSRSEMNVSTLELGDSALYLCASTTGDRVVMTEAFFGQGTRLTVV.